Shown below are 5 T cell receptor beta chains from a single sample sequenced in a study of T cell changes during pregnancy in multiple sclerosis. Generated by immunoSEQ multiplex PCR, the TCRdb table keeps only in-frame clones and is missing some. This repertoire shows 67,000 or so clones, approximately 92% found once; its top ten account for approximately 2.8%. The material sequenced was CD8+ T cells from peripheral blood mononuclear cells, taken in the third trimester of pregnancy. All receptors derive from a female donor in good health, enrolled as a control in a pregnancy study.

V and J are TRBV9 and TRBJ1-2; maybe TRBD1 (6 bases). V gave up 10 bases and J gave up 0 bases, with 22 bases separating them. The germline CDR1 and CDR2 sequences are SGDLS and YYNGEE. There are 16 residues in the CDR3. The CDR3 protein is CAERGGGPKANYGYTF. The DNA of the CDR3 is TGTGCCGAGCGAGGGGGGGGGCCGAAAGCTAACTATGGCTACACCTTC. Drawing the rest from reference TRBV9 and TRBJ1-2, the complete variable domain is DSGVTQTPKHLITATGQRVTLRCSPRSGDLSVYWYQQSLDQGLQFLIQYYNGEERAKGNILERFSAQQFPDLHSELNLSSLELGDSALYFCAERGGGPKANYGYTFGSGTRLTVV.

The chain uses TRBV5-8 and TRBJ2-1; D gene uncertain. Germline CDR1 SGHTS, CDR2 YDEGEE. The V end was cut by 0 bases, the J end by 8 bases, with 6 bases between. The CDR3 is 12 residues long. The CDR3 spells CASSLAFHEQFF. For the CDR3, the DNA is TGTGCCAGCAGCTTGGCCTTTCATGAGCAGTTCTTC.

The V gene is TRBV7-9, the J gene TRBJ2-7, with 7 positions matching TRBD2. The ends lost 4 bases at V and 1 base at J; junction bases unmatched: 1. Germline CDR1 and CDR2: SEHNR and FQNEAQ (reference sequence). The CDR3 sequence is 13 residues long. The CDR3 loop reads CASSWGGSYEQYF. The CDR3 DNA is TGTGCCAGCAGCTGGGGGGGGTCCTACGAGCAGTACTTC.

This clone was detected once. The genes are TRBV7-9 and TRBJ1-2; the match to TRBD1 covers 7 bases. Germline CDR1 reads SEHNR; CDR2 reads FQNEAQ (reference sequence). Unmatched junction bases numbered 6, after V lost 5 bases and J lost 6 bases. The CDR3 is made up of 13 amino acids. The chain's CDR3 is CASSPPGGDGYTF. In nucleotides, the CDR3 is TGTGCCAGCAGCCCTCCAGGGGGTGATGGCTACACCTTC.

V is TRBV2 and J is TRBJ2-1; 8 bases map to TRBD2. The CDR3 is made up of 15 amino acids. The junction had 4 bases not matched to a gene; V was cut back by 3 bases and J by 3 bases. From germline, CDR1 is SNHLY and CDR2 FYNNEI. The CDR3 here is CASSDLGLDYNEQFF. CDR3 nucleotide sequence: TGTGCCAGCAGTGATTTGGGACTAGACTACAATGAGCAGTTCTTC.